The rows below give T cell receptor beta chains drawn from one sample of a study of T cell changes during pregnancy in multiple sclerosis. Clones were sequenced by immunoSEQ multiplex PCR, and TCRdb holds only the in-frame ones, with some missing. Of 100,000 or so clones in the sample, approximately 95% are singletons; the top ten hold 1.5% to 2%. Sample: peripheral blood, taken after pregnancy. These receptor sequences come from a female donor in good health, enrolled as a control in a pregnancy study. CDR3s include the opening cysteine and the closing phenylalanine or tryptophan. A D gene is named only where the DNA matches it firmly. Clone size appears in some rows only: once, few, many, or a class for an expanded clone.

d_gene,v_gene,abundance,j_gene,CDR3nt,CDR3aa
NA,TRBV9,NA,TRBJ1-1,TGTGCCAGCAGCGTAGCTTCAGGGTATACTGAAGCTTTCTTT,CASSVASGYTEAFF
NA,TRBV14,NA,TRBJ2-1,TGTGCCAGCAGCCAAGATCGCTACAATGAGCAGTTCTTC,CASSQDRYNEQFF
NA,TRBV1,many,TRBJ2-3,TGCACCAGCAGCAGGAGACTACCAGATACGCAGTATTTT,CTSSRRLPDTQYF
TRBD1,TRBV5-6,NA,TRBJ1-2,TGTGCCAGCAGCCCGCGACCGACAGGGGCGGCAGGCTACACCTTC,CASSPRPTGAAGYTF
NA,TRBV7-9,NA,TRBJ1-5,TGTGCCAGCAGTCAAAATCAGCCCCAGCATTTT,CASSQNQPQHF
TRBD2,TRBV7-2,NA,TRBJ2-7,TGTGCCAGCAGCACATCCGGGACTAGAGGCGAGCAGTACTTC,CASSTSGTRGEQYF
NA,TRBV6-5,NA,TRBJ2-3,TGTGCCAGCAGCGGGTCTTATACGCAGTATTTT,CASSGSYTQYF
NA,TRBV5-1,NA,TRBJ2-5,TGCGCCAGCAGCTTGGACGCGCTGGGGGCGGGAGAGACCCAGTACTTC,CASSLDALGAGETQYF
TRBD1,TRBV15,few,TRBJ2-2,TGTGCCACCAGCAGGACAGGGTTCTTCGGGGTATCGAACACCGGGGAGCTGTTTTTT,CATSRTGFFGVSNTGELFF
TRBD1,TRBV10-3,NA,TRBJ1-2,TGTGCCATCAGTTTGGACAGGGGGCGACTGGACTATGGCTACACCTTC,CAISLDRGRLDYGYTF
TRBD1,TRBV19,NA,TRBJ2-7,TGTGCCAGTAGTATCGACTCAGGGGGCGAATACGAGCAGTACTTC,CASSIDSGGEYEQYF
NA,TRBV5-1,NA,TRBJ2-3,TGCGCCAGCAGCTTGGTTGAGGGAACAGATACGCAGTATTTT,CASSLVEGTDTQYF
NA,TRBV18,NA,TRBJ1-4,TGTGCCAGCTCACTACGACAGACAACTAATGAAAAACTGTTTTTT,CASSLRQTTNEKLFF
TRBD1,TRBV18,NA,TRBJ2-7,TGTGCCAGCTCACCCGGGACAGGGTTTTACGAGCAGTACTTC,CASSPGTGFYEQYF
NA,TRBV15,NA,TRBJ2-7,TGTGCCACCAGCAGAGATGGGAGAAGCGAGCAGTACTTC,CATSRDGRSEQYF
TRBD1,TRBV19,NA,TRBJ1-4,TGTGCCGGGACAGATTCAACTAATGAAAAACTGTTTTTT,CAGTDSTNEKLFF
NA,TRBV20-1,NA,TRBJ2-5,TGCAGTGCGAAACTAGTAGAGACCCAGTACTTC,CSAKLVETQYF
TRBD1,TRBV9,NA,TRBJ2-1,TGTGCCAGCAGCGTAGAAGGGACAGGGGGATATGAGCAGTTCTTC,CASSVEGTGGYEQFF
TRBD1,TRBV6-5,NA,TRBJ2-5,TGTGCCAGCAGTTACTCGAAAGGACAGGGAAGAGAGACCCAGTACTTC,CASSYSKGQGRETQYF
TRBD1,TRBV7-9,NA,TRBJ2-7,TGTGCCAGCAGCGCGGACAGGGGATACGAGCAGTACTTC,CASSADRGYEQYF
NA,TRBV2,NA,TRBJ1-2,TGTGCCAGCAGCGCATCCCCTCGGGGTGGCTACACCTTC,CASSASPRGGYTF
TRBD2,TRBV2,once,TRBJ2-1,TGTGCCAGCAGTGAATGGGTTAGTAGCGGGAGTGGCAATGAGCAGTTCTTC,CASSEWVSSGSGNEQFF
NA,TRBV7-2,NA,TRBJ2-7,TGTGCCAGCAGCTTAGCGGGCATAGCCTACGAGCAGTACTTC,CASSLAGIAYEQYF